The present TCR beta chain was sequenced within a study of CD8 T cells in Susac syndrome (dated by TCRdb to 2018 to 2020). The study in broad terms: Of the Susac syndrome patients who were sequenced, eight were in clinical remission while about six had clinically active disease. The study compared CD8+ T cell repertoire clonality among approximately twelve healthy donors, about 14 Susac syndrome patients and around 16 multiple sclerosis patients. The study used repertoire sequencing to test whether antigen drove CD8+ T cell activation and differentiation in Susac syndrome. Susac syndrome patients were therapy-naive, on corticosteroids (some also receiving IVIg), or on IVIg alone at blood withdrawal. The research as a whole found: The number of individuals in the TCR sequencing and HLA analysis was recognized as being relatively small. Around 15 and five Susac-specific public clones were found in the total CD8+ and CD8+ TEMRA repertoires, respectively. CD8+ repertoires in Susac syndrome showed clonal expansion, which was highest in CD8+ TEMRA cells and was greater in clinically active patients than in remitting patients.

High-throughput TCR beta sequencing profiled peripheral blood CD8+ and CD4+ T cells from healthy donors, Susac syndrome patients and multiple sclerosis patients. Susac syndrome patients met recently defined diagnostic criteria for definite or probable disease. CD8+ TEMRA cells were enriched by FACS, while bulk CD8+ and CD4+ T cells were purified by magnetic negative isolation. Blood was drawn into EDTA tubes, processed within 24 hours, and PBMCs were isolated by density gradient centrifugation. PBMCs intended for TCR sequencing were cryopreserved in liquid nitrogen and thawed later in a water bath at 37 degrees C. The sorted or isolated CD4+, CD8+ and CD8+ TEMRA cells had a purity of 90% or higher. A word on this clonotype: Its cognate antigen has yet to be identified. The sample holds no much larger clone one base away, and base qualities are not on file.

Spanning cysteine to phenylalanine, the CDR3 consists of 13 amino acids. Kept here is only the CDR3 DNA, which spans 39 bases and is read in frame from base 1. Trimming takes 5 bases off V and 4 bases off J; junction bases not matched to a gene: 6. CDR1 and CDR2, per the germline V gene (reference sequence), are GTSNPN and SVGIG. RNA was extracted using the RNeasy kit, and roughly 0.45 to 1 ug of the RNA was reverse transcribed with random hexamers. The immunoSEQ multiplex PCR assay, which covers 54 Vbeta and 13 Jbeta segments, was used to amplify TCR beta CDR3 regions. PCR amplification bias was corrected by using a synthetic template baseline for primer optimization and computational correction. Turning to the authors' computational methods: Reads were assigned to V, D and J genes according to IMGT and analyzed in immunoSEQ Analyzer, with only productive sequences retained. To calculate clonality, Shannon entropy was normalized by log2 of the number of productive unique sequences and then subtracted from one. For each patient and control, public and private clones were evaluated among the 100 most prevalent clones. Susac-specific clones were defined as absent from healthy and MS cohorts, approximately 1,000 published viral clones and other ImmuneACCESS disease sequences. TCRdb ran its own pipeline on the public reads, namely fastp trimming at Q25 and MiXCR clone calling, and kept in-frame beta chains. One record per CDR3 amino acid sequence lists the most common genes and DNA. The V and J calls shown here were made by TCRdb, not taken from the authors' results. Present in this sample are approximately 54,000 distinct CDR3 sequences, approximately 95% of which were seen just once. The ten largest clones capture less than 0.9% of the sample.

The TCR sequence derives from a human donor with Susac syndrome. The chain couples TRBV30 to TRBJ1-1, with 8 central nucleotides matching TRBD1. Sequencing input: CD8+ T cells from PBMCs. The CDR3 amino acid sequence is: CAWGTGTGTEAFF. The DNA sequence is given as TGTGCCTGGGGGACAGGTACGGGCACTGAAGCTTTCTTT.